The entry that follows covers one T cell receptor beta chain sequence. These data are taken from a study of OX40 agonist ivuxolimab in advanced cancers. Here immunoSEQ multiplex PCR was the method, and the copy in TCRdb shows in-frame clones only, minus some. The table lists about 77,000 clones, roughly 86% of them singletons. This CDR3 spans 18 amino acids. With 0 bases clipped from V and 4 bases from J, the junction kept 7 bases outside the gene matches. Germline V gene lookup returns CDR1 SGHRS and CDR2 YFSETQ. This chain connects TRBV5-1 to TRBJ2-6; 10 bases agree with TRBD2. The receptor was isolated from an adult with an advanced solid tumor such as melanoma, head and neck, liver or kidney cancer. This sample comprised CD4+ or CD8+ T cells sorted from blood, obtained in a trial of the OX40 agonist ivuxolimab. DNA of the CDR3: TGCGCCAGCAGCTTGGATGGGACTAGCGTTAGCGGGGCCAACGTCCTGACTTTC. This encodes CASSLDGTSVSGANVLTF.